A selection of T cell receptor beta chains follows, all from one sample in a study. TCRdb analysed the RT-PCR reads with MiXCR anew, one entry per CDR3 protein. The sample holds about 680,000 distinct CDR3 sequences, 14% seen once. The sequenced material came from memory CD4+ T cells from blood. The receptors originated from a female donor in good health, serving as a healthy control. The CDR3 runs from the conserved cysteine through the conserved F or W. D genes are given only for firm matches. The size entry is marked missing in some rows and otherwise reads once, few, many or a size class.

J gene	V gene	D gene	clone size	CDR3 protein	CDR3 DNA
TRBJ2-7	TRBV10-3	-	-	CAIRLSSYEQYF	TGTGCCATCAGACTGAGCTCCTACGAGCAGTACTTC
TRBJ1-1	TRBV5-6	TRBD1	-	CASSYGQGRGNTEAFF	TGTGCCAGCAGCTACGGACAGGGGAGAGGAAACACTGAAGCTTTCTTT
TRBJ2-2	TRBV5-1	-	-	CASSLGGDSLYTRELFF	TGCGCCAGCAGCTTGGGGGGGGACTCCCTTTACACCAGGGAGCTGTTTTTT
TRBJ2-2	TRBV19	TRBD1	once	CASQSLGQGLNTGELFF	TGTGCCAGTCAATCCCTCGGACAGGGTCTTAACACCGGGGAGCTGTTTTTT
TRBJ2-1	TRBV6-5	TRBD2	many	CASSRRLAGEYEQFF	TGTGCCAGCAGCCGCCGACTAGCGGGAGAGTATGAGCAGTTCTTC
TRBJ2-3	TRBV7-6	TRBD2	-	CASSQTSGGYTDTQYF	TGTGCCAGCAGCCAGACTAGCGGGGGGTACACAGATACGCAGTATTTT
TRBJ2-7	TRBV6-2/TRBV6-3	-	-	CASSYGDLLRQYF	TGTGCCAGCAGTTACGGGGACCTCCTAAGGCAGTACTTC
TRBJ1-5	TRBV3-1	-	-	CASSQENSDQPQHF	TGTGCCAGCAGCCAAGAGAACAGCGACCAGCCCCAGCATTTT
TRBJ2-1	TRBV4-3	-	-	CASSQGVAHNNNEQFF	TGCGCCAGCAGCCAAGGGGTGGCCCACAACAACAATGAGCAGTTCTTC
TRBJ2-5	TRBV5-1	-	many	CASSIQETQYF	TGTGCCAGCAGTATACAAGAGACCCAGTACTTC
TRBJ1-2	TRBV20-1	TRBD1	many	CSARDGQGNYGYTF	TGCAGTGCTAGAGACGGACAGGGGAACTATGGCTACACCTTC
TRBJ2-1	TRBV20-1	TRBD2	many	CSALGGLAGGRYEQFF	TGCAGTGCGTTGGGGGGACTAGCGGGAGGGCGGTATGAGCAGTTCTTC
TRBJ1-2	TRBV5-5	-	few	CASSLALGNNYGYTF	TGTGCCAGCAGCTTGGCCCTCGGGAATAACTATGGCTACACCTTC
TRBJ2-5	TRBV5-1	-	-	CASTKGPQETQYF	TGCGCCAGCACGAAGGGCCCTCAAGAGACCCAGTACTTC
TRBJ2-7	TRBV5-1	TRBD1	few	CASSPGDRGLHEQYF	TGCGCCAGCAGCCCCGGGGACAGGGGGCTCCACGAGCAGTACTTC
TRBJ2-3	TRBV3-1	-	few	CASSQQADTQYF	TGTGCCAGCAGCCAACAGGCAGATACGCAGTATTTT
TRBJ1-5	TRBV6-1	-	-	CASVGTGSFNQPQHF	TGTGCCAGCGTCGGGACCGGGAGTTTCAATCAGCCCCAGCATTTT
TRBJ1-2	TRBV12-3/TRBV12-4	TRBD1	few	CASSSTGGAGYGYTF	TGTGCCAGCAGTTCCACAGGGGGCGCGGGCTATGGCTACACCTTC
TRBJ2-2	TRBV9	-	many	CASSVWLTGELFF	TGTGCCAGCAGCGTATGGTTGACCGGGGAGCTGTTTTTT
TRBJ2-7	TRBV6-6	-	few	CASSYSLGTYEQYF	TGTGCCAGCAGTTACTCGCTGGGGACCTACGAGCAGTACTTC
TRBJ2-1	TRBV12-3/TRBV12-4	-	-	CASSSFAEGEQFF	TGTGCCAGCAGCTCATTCGCTGAAGGGGAGCAGTTCTTC
TRBJ2-1	TRBV27	-	-	CASSLRINNEQFF	TGTGCCAGCAGTTTAAGGATAAACAATGAGCAGTTCTTC
TRBJ2-5	TRBV7-2	-	many	CASSLPNQETQYF	TGTGCCAGCAGCTTACCGAACCAAGAGACCCAGTACTTC
TRBJ2-5	TRBV28	-	many	CASSPRIQETQYF	TGTGCCAGCAGTCCCCGCATCCAAGAGACCCAGTACTTC
TRBJ2-3	TRBV20-1	-	many	CSARNRGDTQYF	TGCAGTGCTAGAAACCGGGGGGATACGCAGTATTTT
TRBJ2-7	TRBV29-1	-	-	CSGLGFSYEQYF	TGCAGCGGGTTGGGCTTCTCCTACGAGCAGTACTTC
TRBJ2-1	TRBV20-1	-	few	CSAELGTHRYEQFF	TGCAGTGCCGAGCTTGGGACCCACCGCTATGAGCAGTTCTTC
TRBJ2-2	TRBV24-1	TRBD2	few	CATNGPGRDTGELFF	TGTGCCACCAACGGTCCAGGGAGGGACACCGGGGAGCTGTTTTTT
TRBJ2-7	TRBV20-1	TRBD1	-	CSARKGAPPYEQYF	TGCAGTGCTAGAAAGGGGGCACCCCCCTACGAGCAGTACTTC
TRBJ1-6	TRBV4-3	-	many	CASSQSGNSPLHF	TGCGCCAGCAGCCAAAGTGGGAATTCACCCCTCCACTTT
TRBJ2-3	TRBV7-2	-	-	CASSRGPGLSDTQYF	TGTGCCAGCAGCCGAGGGCCAGGGCTGTCAGATACGCAGTATTTT
TRBJ1-2	TRBV7-6	-	-	CASSLEVGLGGYTF	TGTGCCAGCAGCTTAGAAGTGGGCCTAGGGGGCTACACCTTC
TRBJ1-2	TRBV18	-	few	CASSPDRANYGYTF	TGTGCCAGCTCACCGGACAGAGCTAACTATGGCTACACCTTC
TRBJ2-5	TRBV5-1	TRBD1	-	CASRRQGNQETQYF	TGCGCCAGCAGGAGACAGGGTAACCAAGAGACCCAGTACTTC
TRBJ1-1	TRBV11-1	-	-	CASSGWSLGDTEAFF	TGTGCCAGCAGCGGCTGGTCATTGGGGGACACTGAAGCTTTCTTT
TRBJ2-1	TRBV30	TRBD2	medium-sized	CAWRASGRLNEQFF	TGTGCCTGGAGGGCTAGCGGGAGGCTCAATGAGCAGTTCTTC
TRBJ2-6	TRBV15	TRBD2	few	CATSRDKVGGLGSGANVLTF	TGTGCCACCAGCAGAGATAAGGTGGGGGGGTTAGGCTCTGGGGCCAACGTCCTGACTTTC
TRBJ2-5	TRBV7-8	-	-	CASSLRGLQETQYF	TGTGCCAGCAGCTTAAGAGGGCTCCAAGAGACCCAGTACTTC
TRBJ2-7	TRBV9	-	few	CASSVGGGAQYEQYF	TGTGCCAGCAGCGTAGGAGGAGGGGCCCAGTACGAGCAGTACTTC
TRBJ2-7	TRBV20-1	TRBD1	-	CSASRTGGYYEQYF	TGCAGTGCTAGTCGCACAGGGGGCTATTACGAGCAGTACTTC
TRBJ2-3	TRBV4-1	-	many	CASSQPTSPDTQYF	TGCGCCAGCAGCCAACCGACTAGTCCAGATACGCAGTATTTT
TRBJ1-5	TRBV27	TRBD1	many	CASSLRPGGYNQPQHF	TGTGCCAGCAGTTTACGGCCAGGGGGTTACAATCAGCCCCAGCATTTT
TRBJ2-3	TRBV4-1	-	few	CASSQEVTQYF	TGCGCCAGCAGCCAAGAGGTGACGCAGTATTTT
TRBJ1-1	TRBV20-1	-	-	CSAGPRPAEAFF	TGCAGTGCTGGTCCTAGGCCAGCTGAAGCTTTCTTT
TRBJ2-5	TRBV9	TRBD2	-	CASSGGTSGAETQYF	TGTGCCAGCAGCGGGGGGACTAGCGGGGCCGAGACCCAGTACTTC
TRBJ1-1	TRBV12-3/TRBV12-4	-	many	CASSLGRRTTEAFF	TGTGCCAGCAGTTTAGGGCGGAGGACCACTGAAGCTTTCTTT